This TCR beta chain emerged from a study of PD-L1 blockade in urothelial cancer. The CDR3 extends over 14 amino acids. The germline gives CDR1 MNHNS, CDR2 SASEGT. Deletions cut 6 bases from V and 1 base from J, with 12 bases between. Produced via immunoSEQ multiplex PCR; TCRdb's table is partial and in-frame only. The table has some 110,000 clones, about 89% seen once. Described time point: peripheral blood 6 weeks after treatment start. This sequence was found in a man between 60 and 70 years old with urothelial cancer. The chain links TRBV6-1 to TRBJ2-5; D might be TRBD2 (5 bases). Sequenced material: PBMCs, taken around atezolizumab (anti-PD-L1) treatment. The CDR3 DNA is TGTGCCAGCAGCCGGGAAGGGTCCCAAGAGACCCAGTACTTC. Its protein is CASSREGSQETQYF.